The source of this T cell receptor beta chain is a study of blood T cell repertoires in COVID-19. For the study at large: Some COVID-19 samples were acute and others convalescent; all came from the United States, Italy and Spain. Sample material is recorded as cDNA or gDNA derived from T cells, B-cell-depleted T cells, or PBMCs.

Germline assignment: CDR1 MNHEY and CDR2 SVGAGI. After removal of 4 bases from V and 7 bases from J, the junction contained 12 bases not matched to a gene. The CDR3 is 16 amino acids. The Seattle patients joined while their infection was active and were tracked longitudinally afterward. Original processing methods: The assay estimated nucleated cells by amplifying reference gene primers. TCRdb's copy holds only in-frame clones and misses some; the assay was immunoSEQ multiplex PCR. Clone size and the V and J calls come from that table; the DNA yielded D and trimming. The sample consists of 210,000 or so clones, 70% to 90% of them appearing once.

The chain couples TRBV6-5 to TRBJ2-1; TRBD1 aligns across 8 bases. Material for sequencing was peripheral blood. The sequence derives from a man aged 25 to 45 with COVID-19, enrolled during active disease. CDR3 amino acids: CASSSLPQGAANEQFF. For the CDR3, the DNA is TGTGCCAGCAGTTCCCTCCCGCAGGGGGCGGCGAATGAGCAGTTCTTC.